This T cell receptor beta chain was obtained from a study of control samples from healthy donors and cancer patients. The assay was immunoSEQ multiplex PCR, and TCRdb's table has in-frame clones only and misses some. There are a few hundred thousand clones in the sample; 75% to 95% occur only once, and approximately 6.3% lies in the top ten. Germline V gene data show CDR1 as SGHAT and CDR2 as FQDESV (reference sequence). V was clipped by 2 bases and J by 10 bases; unmatched bases: 8. There are 15 residues in the CDR3. The sequence derives from a man aged 35-49 years with head and neck cancer. This chain links TRBV11-1 with TRBJ1-6, with 7 bases that match TRBD1. Input material: PBMCs. CDR3 DNA: TGTGCCAGCAGCTTATATAAGGGGGCAAGCTCACCCCTCCACTTT. Translation: CASSLYKGASSPLHF. Drawing the rest from reference TRBV11-1 and TRBJ1-6, the complete variable domain is EAEVAQSPRYKITEKSQAVAFWCDPISGHATLYWYRQILGQGPELLVQFQDESVVDDSQLPKDRFSAERLKGVDSTLKIQPAELGDSAMYLCASSLYKGASSPLHFGNGTRLTVT.